A selection of T cell receptor beta chains follows, all from one sample in a study of tissue T cells after allogeneic stem cell transplantation. Clones were sequenced by immunoSEQ multiplex PCR, and TCRdb holds only the in-frame ones, with some missing. The data contain about 4,700 clones, around 63% of them singletons. The sequenced sample was duodenal tissue, obtained at autopsy. The receptor set was obtained from a female patient between 18 and 55 years old with steroid-refractory graft-versus-host disease after an allogeneic stem cell transplant. T cells may partly derive from the graft donor. The CDR3 runs from the conserved cysteine through the conserved F or W. Each record gives: V gene, clone size, D gene, J gene, CDR3 DNA, CDR3 protein. The D gene is left open where the match is weak. Rows may omit the clone size; those that give it use once, few, many or a size class.

TRBV4-1,-,TRBD2,TRBJ2-7,TGCGCCAGCAGCCACGGCCGGAAAGCGGGGGGTATGTTATACGAGCAGTACTTC,CASSHGRKAGGMLYEQYF
TRBV24-1,-,TRBD1,TRBJ1-1,TGTGCCACCAGTGATTACCGGGACAGGGACGAACCCTGTGAAGCTTTCTTT,CATSDYRDRDEPCEAFF
TRBV28,-,TRBD1,TRBJ1-5,TGTGCCAGCAGTTTCCCCGGGACAGGGGGCGGTCAGCCCCAGCATTTT,CASSFPGTGGGQPQHF
TRBV7-7,-,TRBD1,TRBJ2-1,TGTGCCAGCAGCTTAGGAGTATTCGACAGGGCGAAAATGGGCTACAATGAGCAGTTCTTC,CASSLGVFDRAKMGYNEQFF
TRBV9,-,-,TRBJ1-2,TGTGCCAGCAGCCCCGGGGGGGCCGGTGGCTACACCTTC,CASSPGGAGGYTF
TRBV19,-,TRBD2,TRBJ2-3,TGTGCCAGTAGGGAGCGGGGGTCTAGCACAGATACGCAGTATTTT,CASRERGSSTDTQYF
TRBV7-9,medium-sized,TRBD2,TRBJ2-3,TGTGCCAGCAGCCTGGGACTAGCGGGGGGGATCACAGATACGCAGTATTTT,CASSLGLAGGITDTQYF
TRBV7-8,-,-,TRBJ2-7,TGTGCCAGCAGCTCCTACAGGCTCGAGCAGTACTTC,CASSSYRLEQYF
TRBV21-1,medium-sized,-,TRBJ1-1,TGTGCCAGCAGCAAATCAATTCTCGGGACTGAAGCTTTCTTT,CASSKSILGTEAFF
TRBV19,few,-,TRBJ1-1,TGTGCCAGTAGTATCTTGGTCAGCAACACTGAAGCTTTCTTT,CASSILVSNTEAFF
TRBV6-5,-,TRBD1,TRBJ2-2,TGTGCCAGCAGCCGACAGGGATTTGGAACCGGGGAGCTGTTTTTT,CASSRQGFGTGELFF
TRBV5-1,-,-,TRBJ2-5,TGCGCCAGCAGCTTGGAAAAGGTTGACGGAGAGACCCAGTACTTC,CASSLEKVDGETQYF
TRBV5-4,few,-,TRBJ1-2,TGTGCCAGCAGCTTGATGACGTTGACGTGGGACTATGGCTACACCTTC,CASSLMTLTWDYGYTF
TRBV27,-,-,TRBJ2-4,TGTGCCAGCAGTTTAAGGCCAGCAAACATTCAGTACTTC,CASSLRPANIQYF
TRBV2,-,TRBD2,TRBJ2-1,TGTGCCAGCAGTGACGGGAGGGCCCATGAGCAGTTCTTC,CASSDGRAHEQFF
TRBV2,-,-,TRBJ2-1,TGTGCCAGCCTGCGGGGTTACAATGAGCAGTTCTTC,CASLRGYNEQFF
TRBV9,-,TRBD1,TRBJ1-2,TGTGCCAGCAGCGTAGGGGACAGGGGATATATCGCTAGAGGCTACACCTTC,CASSVGDRGYIARGYTF
TRBV6-6,-,-,TRBJ1-2,TGTGCCAGCAGTTACAGGGGGGATGGCTACACCTTC,CASSYRGDGYTF
TRBV2,-,-,TRBJ1-3,TGTGCCAGCAGTGAAGGAAGGGAGGGAACTGGAAACACCATATATTTT,CASSEGREGTGNTIYF
TRBV7-8,-,TRBD2,TRBJ2-1,TGTGCCAGCAGCTTACCGAGGCGGACTAGCCCTGTGTATGAGCAGTTCTTC,CASSLPRRTSPVYEQFF
TRBV7-9,-,-,TRBJ1-2,TGTGCCAGCAACTTGGGGAACTATGGCTACACCTTC,CASNLGNYGYTF
TRBV14,-,-,TRBJ1-1,TGTGCCAGCAGCCAATTTTCCGGACTGTGGTTGATGACTGAAGCTTTCTTT,CASSQFSGLWLMTEAFF
TRBV24-1,-,-,TRBJ2-7,TGTGCCACCAGCCCTTCCGGGACCCCGTCCTACGAGCAGTACTTC,CATSPSGTPSYEQYF
TRBV5-1,-,TRBD1,TRBJ2-2,TGCGCCAGCAGCCCCTGGACAGGGGAAAGGGAGCTGTTTTTT,CASSPWTGERELFF
TRBV27,-,TRBD1,TRBJ1-5,TGTGCCAGCAGTCCAACGACAGGGGGCCTCAATCAGCCCCAGCATTTT,CASSPTTGGLNQPQHF
TRBV19,-,TRBD1,TRBJ1-2,TGTGCCAGTAGGACAGGGTGGGGGCTTAACTATGGCTACACCTTC,CASRTGWGLNYGYTF
TRBV5-1,-,-,TRBJ2-5,TGCGCCAGCAGCTTGAGAGAGACCCAGTACTTC,CASSLRETQYF
TRBV19,-,TRBD1,TRBJ2-2,TGTGCCAGTAGTCAGAACAGGGGGCGCGTAACCGGGGAGCTGTTTTTT,CASSQNRGRVTGELFF
TRBV7-6,-,TRBD2,TRBJ2-1,TGTGCCAGCAGTAAGCCGGGACTAGCGGTCTACAATGAGCAGTTCTTC,CASSKPGLAVYNEQFF
TRBV19,few,-,TRBJ1-5,TGTGCCAGTAGTATACGGGGGTATAGCAATCAGCCCCAGCATTTT,CASSIRGYSNQPQHF
TRBV6-5,few,-,TRBJ2-7,TGTGCCAGCAGTTACAGACGACTAGACTGGGCCGGGGAGCAGTACTTC,CASSYRRLDWAGEQYF
TRBV6-2/TRBV6-3,-,TRBD2,TRBJ2-2,TGTGCCAGCAGTCGAGCGGGAGGGGACACCGGGGAGCTGTTTTTT,CASSRAGGDTGELFF
TRBV9,-,-,TRBJ2-1,TGTGCCAGCAGCACCTGGGACGGTAATGAGCAGTTCTTC,CASSTWDGNEQFF